In its sample, the clone carrying this T cell receptor (beta chain) is medium-sized. Its antigen is not known. This specimen comes from a study of T-cell memory formation after mild COVID-19. The study's findings and limits: Still unconfirmed is whether the second-wave clones peaking on day 37 recognized SARS-CoV-2.

Libraries for TCRalpha and TCRbeta carried sample barcodes and unique molecular identifiers via 5'RACE. MiXCR, run by TCRdb on the 5' RACE reads, gives a single entry per CDR3 protein. The data contain over 400,000 distinct CDR3 sequences, about a quarter of them singletons. Germline V lookup: CDR1 SGHKS, CDR2 YYEKEE (reference sequence). The CDR3 has 12 residues. V was trimmed by 3 bases and J by 5 bases, leaving 8 bases between them. The source material was PBMCs or a T cell subset sorted from them (not recorded which). The sequence derives from an adult woman who had mild COVID-19 (a few samples of this study predate the infection). Cell type and time point are not known. The chain uses TRBV5-5 and TRBJ1-1; tentatively, D is TRBD1 (5 bases). CDR3 DNA: TGTGCCAGCAGCTCGCAGGGTACTGAAGCTTTCTTT. Translating gives CASSSQGTEAFF.